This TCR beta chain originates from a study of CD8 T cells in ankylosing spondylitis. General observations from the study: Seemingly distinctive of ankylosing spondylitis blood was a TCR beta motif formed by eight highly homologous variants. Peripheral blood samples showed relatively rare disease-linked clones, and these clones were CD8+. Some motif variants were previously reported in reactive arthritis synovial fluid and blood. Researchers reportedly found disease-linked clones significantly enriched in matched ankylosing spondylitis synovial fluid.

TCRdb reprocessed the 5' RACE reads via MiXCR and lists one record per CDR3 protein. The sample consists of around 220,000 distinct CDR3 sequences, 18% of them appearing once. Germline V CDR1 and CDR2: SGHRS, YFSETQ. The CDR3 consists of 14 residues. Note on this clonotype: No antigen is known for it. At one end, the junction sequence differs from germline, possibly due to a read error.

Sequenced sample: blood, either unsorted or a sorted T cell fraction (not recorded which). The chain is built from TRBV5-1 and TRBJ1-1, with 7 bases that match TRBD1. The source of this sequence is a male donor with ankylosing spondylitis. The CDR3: CASSLGQGVTEVFF. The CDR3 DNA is TGCGCCAGCAGCTTAGGTCAGGGGGTCACTGAAGTTTTCTTT.